Shown below are 11 T cell receptor beta chains from a single sample sequenced in a study of cytomegalovirus exposure and HLA in healthy donors. The PCR contained 60 Vbeta and 13 Jbeta primers. Some clones are missing from TCRdb's copy, which holds only in-frame ones; the method was immunoSEQ multiplex PCR. The table lists more than 200,000 clones, under 90% of them singletons. Sequencing was performed on PBMCs. The receptors come from a human donor in good health.

The chain has TRBV6-1 and TRBJ2-7; D might be TRBD2 (5 bases). Germline assignment: CDR1 MNHNS and CDR2 SASEGT. V was shortened by 7 bases and J by 2 bases, with 18 bases between the two germline ends. The CDR3 runs to 15 residues. In DNA form, the CDR3 reads TGTGCCAGCACCGCCTTGGAGGCCGGGACCTACGAGCAGTACTTC. It translates to CASTALEAGTYEQYF.

This clone showed up just once. V gene TRBV5-6 combines with J gene TRBJ2-5; TRBD2 aligns across 9 bases. CDR1 is SGHDT, CDR2 YYEEEE, per germline. Losses at the gene ends were 7 bases for V and 4 bases for J; bases not matched to a gene: 8. This CDR3 contains 14 residues. CDR3: CASAPGLARETQYF. CDR3 nucleotide sequence: TGTGCCAGCGCTCCGGGACTAGCTCGAGAGACCCAGTACTTC.

The gene calls are TRBV6-5 and TRBJ2-1; 9 bases are shared with TRBD2. V dropped 7 bases and J dropped 8; count of bases not matched to a gene: 12. Looked up from germline, CDR1 is MNHEY and CDR2 is SVGAGI. The CDR3 totals 15 residues. This CDR3 reads CASTPNSGRNDEQFF. CDR3 in DNA: TGTGCCAGCACCCCGAATAGCGGGAGAAACGATGAGCAGTTCTTC.

The rearrangement uses TRBV15 and TRBJ1-2; 7 bases line up with TRBD1. CDR1 and CDR2 (germline): LNHNV, YYDKDF (reference sequence). This CDR3 has 14 residues. After removal of 5 bases from V and 5 bases from J, the junction contained 8 bases not matched to a gene. Here the CDR3 DNA reads TGTGCCACCAGCCGACAGGGACTTCCTTATGGCTACACCTTC. Protein: CATSRQGLPYGYTF.

The chain has TRBV5-4 and TRBJ2-7, with 13 bases identical to TRBD2. Germline values: CDR1 SGHNT, CDR2 YYREEE (reference sequence). The CDR3 contains 16 residues. With V trimmed by 4 bases and J by 5 bases, 9 bases remained unmatched. CDR3 sequence: CASSPTPGLAGNEQYF. CDR3 nucleotides: TGTGCCAGCAGCCCTACCCCGGGACTAGCGGGAAACGAGCAGTACTTC. The complete variable domain, with remaining parts taken from reference TRBV5-4 and TRBJ2-7, reads ETGVTQSPTHLIKTRGQQVTLRCSSQSGHNTVSWYQQALGQGPQFIFQYYREEENGRGNFPPRFSGLQFPNYSSELNVNALELDDSALYLCASSPTPGLAGNEQYFGPGTRLTVT.

The sample holds one count of this clone. This sequence joins TRBV5-4 and TRBJ2-1; 15 bases map to TRBD2. CDR3 size: 17 residues. The ends lost 2 bases at V and 9 bases at J; junction bases unmatched: 9. Germline values: CDR1 SGHNT, CDR2 YYREEE (reference sequence). This chain's CDR3 is CASSLWNGLAGGFEQFF. In DNA form, the CDR3 reads TGTGCCAGCAGCTTATGGAACGGACTAGCGGGAGGGTTTGAGCAGTTCTTC. The full variable domain, in which reference TRBV5-4 and TRBJ2-1 provide the parts outside the CDR3, is ETGVTQSPTHLIKTRGQQVTLRCSSQSGHNTVSWYQQALGQGPQFIFQYYREEENGRGNFPPRFSGLQFPNYSSELNVNALELDDSALYLCASSLWNGLAGGFEQFFGPGTRLTVL.

The rearrangement uses TRBV30 and TRBJ1-1; TRBD1 might be the D (6 bases). Germline V lookup: CDR1 GTSNPN, CDR2 SVGIG (reference sequence). The germline V and J ends were trimmed by 4 bases and 0 bases, with 12 bases remaining between them. There are 14 residues in the CDR3. In DNA form, the CDR3 reads TGTGCCTGGAACGAACAGGGAATGAACACTGAAGCTTTCTTT. This codes for CAWNEQGMNTEAFF. Based on the CDR3 plus reference TRBV30 and TRBJ1-1, the full variable domain is SQTIHQWPATLVQPVGSPLSLECTVEGTSNPNLYWYRQAAGRGLQLLFYSVGIGQISSEVPQNLSASRPQDRQFILSSKKLLLSDSGFYLCAWNEQGMNTEAFFGQGTRLTVV.

As concerns this clone: The identical CDR3 is also encoded by other nucleotide sequences in the sample. This chain connects TRBV4-1 to TRBJ2-5; 12 bases match TRBD2. The length of the CDR3 is 15 residues. The V gene's germline CDR1 is MGHRA and CDR2 YSYEKL. V was pared by 4 bases and J by 2 bases, with 2 bases of the junction left unmatched. This chain's CDR3 is CASSLGLAGQETQYF. The CDR3 DNA is TGCGCCAGCAGCCTTGGACTAGCGGGACAAGAGACCCAGTACTTC.

The CDR3 bases are TGCAGTTCAGTTTCCTACAATGAGCAGTTCTTC. Protein sequence: CSSVSYNEQFF. This rearrangement joins TRBV20-1 to TRBJ2-1; no clear D gene. The V gene's germline CDR1 is DFQATT and CDR2 SNEGSKA (reference sequence). V dropped 8 bases and J dropped 1 base, with 6 bases sitting between them. There are 11 residues in the CDR3.

The V gene is TRBV9, the J gene TRBJ2-2; a possible D gene is TRBD2 (5 bases). V lost 0 bases, J lost 5 bases, and 11 bases lay in between. The CDR3 consists of 15 residues. Germline values: CDR1 SGDLS, CDR2 YYNGEE. This CDR3 is CASSVGGRGTGELFF. The CDR3 DNA follows: TGTGCCAGCAGCGTAGGTGGTAGAGGGACCGGGGAGCTGTTTTTT.

The sample holds a few counts of this clone. The chain joins TRBV30 to TRBJ1-4; D is uncertain. Trimming stripped 0 bases from V and 0 bases from J, with 5 bases between. From germline, CDR1 is GTSNPN and CDR2 SVGIG (reference sequence). This CDR3 has 14 amino acids. CDR3 coding DNA: TGTGCCTGGAGTGTTTCGGCAACTAATGAAAAACTGTTTTTT. Translation: CAWSVSATNEKLFF.